The present entry profiles one T cell receptor beta chain with its context. Its antigen target is currently unknown. Within one base of it there is no much larger clone, and no base qualities were kept. Taken with the paper, the label for time point translates to: pre-sensitization, week 0. The sample's treatment or condition, from its label and the paper: therapeutic diphenylcyclopropenone sensitization with weekly scalp DPC. At every patch-test visit, the blood draw took place before the patch test was put on. Patients were considered eligible if aged 18 to 70, diagnosed with alopecia and deemed suitable for DPC therapy, and patients were excluded if pregnant. Unfractionated whole blood was collected in Tempus Blood RNA tubes, and total RNA was extracted from that blood. These data belong to a study of human T cells and chemical hapten exposure (TCRdb year 2021). A note on the overall study: For sensitization, 2% DPC in acetone was applied to a 2 cm by 2 cm area of upper inner arm skin. About 29 alopecia patients gave blood for TCR sequencing at one to four time points (pre-sensitization, 2, 6 and 24 weeks). Most of the patients in the cohort were female, and the cohort covered alopecia areata with under or over 50% scalp involvement, alopecia totalis and alopecia universalis. Patch testing on the upper back used Finn chambers containing 0.01% DPC, with scoring done after 6 days according to International Contact Dermatitis Research Group standards. This study followed changes in the peripheral blood TCR repertoire in vivo during primary and secondary sensitization of alopecia patients to the hapten diphenylcyclopropenone (DPC). Throughout the approximately 24-week study period, patients were also given weekly therapeutic DPC doses on the scalp. Blood samples were taken from patients before sensitization (week 0) and at 2, 6 and about 24 weeks after DPC sensitization. Libraries were pooled for sequencing, and variation in per-sample TCR yields was attributed mainly to small differences in library volumes within the pool.

Overall study outcomes, separate from this receptor: Expanded TCRs formed significantly more large CDR3 similarity clusters than pre-sensitization or healthy control sets, consistent with antigen-driven responses. A positive correlation was found between the number of PT1 expanded TCRs and patch test score, with significance reached at thresholds 8, 16 and 32 but not 4. Alopecia, a presumed autoimmune disease, was present in all patients, so the immune response of the patients might differ from that of healthy individuals. No change with DPC sensitization was found in the number of TCRs above 1 in 1000 frequency, and no evidence of global repertoire structure alterations was found. After repeated subsampling, changes were observed in the strength of the expansion versus patch-test correlation and in the threshold at which the correlation became significant.

The library was obtained by RACE. The sequencing machine was a NextSeq 500. Library preparation attached unique molecular identifiers to individual cDNA molecules for quantitative, reproducible TCR counting. From each blood RNA sample, both TCR alpha and TCR beta chains were sequenced. As for the original processing: The median number of TCRs per sample was approximately 98,000, ranging from roughly 20,000 to 700,000. The Decombinator software suite was used to annotate V, J and CDR3 in the TCR reads. Every sample was subsampled to the same number of TCRs (28,000) for the PS versus PT1 abundance plots. Expanded TCRs were defined as absent before sensitization and observed at least eight times at the 2-week time point. TCRdb reran the public reads through fastp at Q25 and MiXCR, keeping productive beta chains. Duplicate CDR3 protein sequences are folded into a single record with the most common DNA and genes. The V and J calls follow TCRdb's processing rather than the paper's. Within this sample are approximately 320,000 distinct CDR3 sequences, with around 5.5% of them counted one time only. Less than 9% of the sample is in the top ten clones.

The CDR3 covers 13 residues, taking in both the cysteine and the phenylalanine. CDR3 DNA is the only sequence kept; it has 39 bases, read in frame from the first base. V and J lose 10 bases and 3 bases, and a span of 16 bases separates them. CDR1 and CDR2 were assigned from the germline V gene (reference sequence) as LNHDA and SQIVND. The V gene is TRBV19 and the J gene is TRBJ2-7; matching of 6 bases hints at TRBD1 as the D gene. The TCR sequence derives from a woman aged 18-30 years with alopecia areata. Some clones in this sample may be carry-over from other donors' samples. Sequenced here: whole blood, sampled in connection with sensitization to the hapten diphenylcyclopropenone (DPC). The sequenced DNA is TGTGCCAAAGGGGGACATTCGCGCTACGAGCAGTACTTC. It is translated as CAKGGHSRYEQYF. With all but the CDR3 taken from the reference TRBV19 and TRBJ2-7 genes, the full variable domain is: DGGITQSPKYLFRKEGQNVTLSCEQNLNHDAMYWYRQDPGQGLRLIYYSQIVNDFQKGDIAEGYSVSREKKESFPLTVTSAQKNPTAFYLCAKGGHSRYEQYFGPGTRLTVT.